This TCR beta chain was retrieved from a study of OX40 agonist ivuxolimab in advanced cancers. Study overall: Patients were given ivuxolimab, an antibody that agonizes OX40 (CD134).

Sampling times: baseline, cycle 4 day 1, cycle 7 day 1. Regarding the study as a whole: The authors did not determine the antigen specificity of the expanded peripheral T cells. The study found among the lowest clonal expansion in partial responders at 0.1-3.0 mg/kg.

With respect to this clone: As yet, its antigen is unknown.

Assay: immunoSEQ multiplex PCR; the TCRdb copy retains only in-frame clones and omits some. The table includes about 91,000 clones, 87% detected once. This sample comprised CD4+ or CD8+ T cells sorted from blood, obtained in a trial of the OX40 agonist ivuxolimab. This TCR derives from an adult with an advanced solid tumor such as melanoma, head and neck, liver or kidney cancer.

As DNA, the CDR3 is TGTGCCAGCAGTCCGGGACAGCTGAACACTGAAGCTTTCTTT. Translation: CASSPGQLNTEAFF. The V gene is TRBV28, the J gene TRBJ1-1; 7 bases are shared with TRBD1. V shed 5 bases, J shed 0 bases, and the junction held 3 bases outside the gene matches. CDR1 and CDR2 (germline): MDHEN, SYDVKM. The CDR3 is 14 amino acids.